The 21 T cell receptor beta chains presented below share a single source sample, sequenced in a study of cytomegalovirus exposure and HLA in healthy donors. Vbeta (60) and Jbeta (13) primers were used in the PCR. The data were produced by immunoSEQ multiplex PCR, yet TCRdb's version contains in-frame clones alone and is incomplete. The sample holds about 210,000 clones, about 85% seen once. The sequencing sample was made of PBMCs. The receptor set was obtained from a woman aged 50 to 60 in good health and CMV-seropositive.

This rearrangement joins TRBV10-3 to TRBJ1-1; 8 bases map to TRBD1. With V trimmed by 7 bases and J by 4 bases, 11 bases remained unmatched. The CDR3 covers 15 residues. The germline V gene encodes CDR1 ENHRY and CDR2 SYGVKD. CDR3 in amino acids: CAIMERTGLGTEAFF. The CDR3, as DNA: TGTGCCATCATGGAGCGGACAGGGCTGGGCACTGAAGCTTTCTTT.

The rearrangement uses TRBV7-9 and TRBJ2-7; TRBD1 aligns across 9 bases. Losses at the gene ends were 5 bases for V and 1 base for J; bases not matched to a gene: 3. The CDR3 runs to 14 residues. Germline CDR1 reads SEHNR; CDR2 reads FQNEAQ (reference sequence). CDR3 sequence reads: CASSRTGESYEQYF. The CDR3 DNA reads as TGTGCCAGCAGCAGGACAGGGGAGTCCTACGAGCAGTACTTC.

The rearrangement uses TRBV29-1 and TRBJ2-1; TRBD2 might be the D (5 bases). This CDR3 has 14 amino acids. Germline lookup yields CDR1 SQVTM and CDR2 ANQGSEA. V lost 0 bases, J lost 8 bases, and 14 bases lay in between. The CDR3 sequence: CSVEDLSTGDEQFF. In nucleotides, the CDR3 is TGCAGCGTTGAAGATCTTAGCACCGGGGATGAGCAGTTCTTC.

The V gene is TRBV30, the J gene TRBJ1-2; D gene ambiguous. V was clipped by 1 base and J by 4 bases, with 16 bases between them. The CDR3 has 15 residues. Germline loops: CDR1 GTSNPN, CDR2 SVGIG (reference sequence). CDR3 nucleotides: TGTGCCTGGAGTGGGCTGGCAGGAGGGTTCTATGGCTACACCTTC. It encodes CAWSGLAGGFYGYTF. The variable domain in full, with the rest retrieved from reference TRBV30 and TRBJ1-2, is SQTIHQWPATLVQPVGSPLSLECTVEGTSNPNLYWYRQAAGRGLQLLFYSVGIGQISSEVPQNLSASRPQDRQFILSSKKLLLSDSGFYLCAWSGLAGGFYGYTFGSGTRLTVV.

This chain links TRBV7-3 with TRBJ2-7, with 8 bases lining up with TRBD2. The CDR3 sequence is 15 residues long. Losses at the gene ends were 4 bases for V and 1 base for J; bases not matched to a gene: 6. The germline gives CDR1 SGHTA, CDR2 FQGTGA. The CDR3 sequence is CASSSVAGGSYEQYF. The DNA of the CDR3 is TGTGCCAGCAGCTCGGTGGCGGGGGGTTCCTACGAGCAGTACTTC.

The gene calls are TRBV6-5 and TRBJ2-1, with 7 bases matching TRBD2. There are 13 residues in the CDR3. Germline CDR1 reads MNHEY; CDR2 reads SVGAGI. With 7 bases clipped from V and 8 bases from J, the junction kept 8 bases outside the gene matches. Here the CDR3 reads CASNKGTNDEQFF. The CDR3, as DNA: TGTGCCAGCAACAAGGGGACTAACGATGAGCAGTTCTTC.

This clone was seen a few times. This rearrangement joins TRBV4-3 to TRBJ2-7; weak D call: TRBD1 (6 bases). The germline V gene has CDR1 LGHNA and CDR2 YSLEER. Between the trimmed V and J ends, which lost 0 bases and 0 bases, there was a span of 15 bases. CDR3 length equals 17 residues. CDR3 loop: CASSQEFRTESSYEQYF. DNA for the CDR3: TGCGCCAGCAGCCAAGAGTTTCGGACAGAAAGCTCCTACGAGCAGTACTTC.

The CDR3 reads CASSVGGRASGNQETQYF. The DNA of the CDR3 is TGTGCCAGCAGCGTAGGGGGTAGGGCTAGCGGGAACCAAGAGACCCAGTACTTC. The chain combines TRBV9 with TRBJ2-5, with 9 bases lining up with TRBD2. The V segment lost 0 bases and the J segment 0 bases; nucleotides outside the gene matches: 9. This CDR3 contains 18 residues. Looked up from germline, CDR1 is SGDLS and CDR2 is YYNGEE.

V gene TRBV19 combines with J gene TRBJ2-1; a weak D match, TRBD2 (5 bases). The ends were cut back, 3 bases at V and 5 bases at J, with 14 bases in the middle. Per the germline V gene, CDR1 is LNHDA and CDR2 is SQIVND (reference sequence). The CDR3 consists of 15 residues. Here the CDR3 reads CASSIVDGLNNEQFF. CDR3 coding DNA: TGTGCCAGTAGTATTGTTGACGGACTCAACAATGAGCAGTTCTTC. The full variable domain, in which reference TRBV19 and TRBJ2-1 provide the parts outside the CDR3, is DGGITQSPKYLFRKEGQNVTLSCEQNLNHDAMYWYRQDPGQGLRLIYYSQIVNDFQKGDIAEGYSVSREKKESFPLTVTSAQKNPTAFYLCASSIVDGLNNEQFFGPGTRLTVL.

The rearrangement links TRBV27 to TRBJ2-7, with D possibly matching TRBD2 (5 bases). Germline values: CDR1 MNHEY, CDR2 SMNVEV (reference sequence). V was pared by 5 bases and J by 4 bases, with 12 bases between. This CDR3 comprises 13 residues. CDR3 loop: CASSAREVYEQYF. For the CDR3, the DNA is TGTGCCAGCAGTGCCCGGGAAGTGTACGAGCAGTACTTC.

The sample holds a few counts of this clone. The chain employs TRBV5-6 and TRBJ1-1; tentative D call: TRBD1 (6 bases). With 2 bases removed from V and 1 base from J, the gap between germline ends came to 9 bases. Germline V gene sequence: CDR1 SGHDT, CDR2 YYEEEE. The CDR3 runs to 14 residues. The CDR3 region has the DNA TGTGCCAGCAGCTTAGGGGGGGGGAACACTGAAGCTTTCTTT. It yields the protein CASSLGGGNTEAFF.

The genes are TRBV4-1 and TRBJ1-6; 8 bases are shared with TRBD1. CDR1 MGHRA and CDR2 YSYEKL come from the germline V gene. With V trimmed by 5 bases and J by 9 bases, 9 bases remained unmatched. The CDR3 covers 15 residues. The CDR3: CASSERTGSFSPLHF. CDR3 in DNA: TGCGCCAGCAGCGAACGGACAGGGTCTTTTTCACCCCTCCACTTT.

The J gene is TRBJ1-2, the V gene TRBV7-8; D is uncertain. Trimming stripped 1 base from V and 4 bases from J, with 7 bases between. CDR1 SGHVS and CDR2 FQNEAQ come from the germline V gene. This CDR3 is built from 13 residues. The CDR3 bases are TGTGCCAGCAGCTTAGGAGGGTCCTATGGCTACACCTTC. It encodes CASSLGGSYGYTF.

V usage is TRBV5-1 and J usage is TRBJ1-1, with a possible D match to TRBD1 (6 bases). Trimming shortened V by 4 bases and J by 1 base, and 20 bases separated the two germline ends. This CDR3 has 17 residues. In germline, CDR1 is SGHRS, CDR2 YFSETQ. The CDR3 nucleotides are TGCGCCAGCAGCGGCGACACAGGGAATTGGGGGAACACTGAAGCTTTCTTT. It yields the protein CASSGDTGNWGNTEAFF.

As regards this clone: Its ends do not fully match the called genes, so a read error is possible. Other DNA variants within this sample encode the same CDR3. The CDR3, as DNA: TGTGCCAGCAGCGACCGACAGGGGAGTCTTAACACTGAAGCCTTCTTT. Its translation: CASSDRQGSLNTEAFF. The rearrangement joins TRBV4-2 to TRBJ1-1, with TRBD1 matching over 8 bases. CDR3 length: 16 amino acids. From germline, CDR1 is LGHNA and CDR2 YNFKEQ.

This clone has only a few counts. The chain uses TRBV4-3 and TRBJ2-2, with TRBD1 matching over 7 bases. J gave up 10 bases and V 3 bases, and 11 bases lay outside the gene matches. The CDR3 covers 15 residues. The germline gives CDR1 LGHNA, CDR2 YSLEER. Written as DNA, the CDR3 is TGCGCCAGCAGCCAGGGCCCCGACAGGGCTGCGGAGCTGTTTTTT. Its translation: CASSQGPDRAAELFF.

The chain combines TRBV10-1 with TRBJ2-7; 7 nucleotides align to TRBD1. Germline CDR1 is WNHNN and CDR2 is SYGVQD (reference sequence). There are 15 residues in the CDR3. J lost 3 bases, V lost 6 bases, and 11 bases had no gene match. The CDR3 spells CASSDEGGSGYEQYF. The CDR3 nucleotides read TGCGCCAGCAGCGATGAAGGGGGCTCGGGCTACGAGCAGTACTTC.

This chain links TRBV7-2 with TRBJ2-7; TRBD1 agrees at 8 bases. J lost 3 bases, V lost 6 bases, and 10 bases had no gene match. This CDR3 spans 15 amino acids. The germline V gene has CDR1 SGHTA and CDR2 FQGNSA. CDR3 sequence (DNA): TGTGCCAGCAGAAAAGACAGGGGACAAGGCTACGAGCAGTACTTC. This sequence encodes CASRKDRGQGYEQYF.

This clone has a handful of counts. Other DNA variants within this sample encode the same CDR3. The chain has TRBV6-5 and TRBJ1-1; possible D gene TRBD1, 6 bases. Germline values: CDR1 MNHEY, CDR2 SVGAGI. The germline V and J ends were trimmed by 5 bases and 1 base, with 8 bases remaining between them. There are 13 residues in the CDR3. The DNA of the CDR3 is TGTGCCAGCAGTCTACAGGGGAACACTGAAGCTTTCTTT. Its protein product is CASSLQGNTEAFF.

The gene calls are TRBV28 and TRBJ1-2; D not resolved. The CDR3 sequence is 12 residues long. Germline loops: CDR1 MDHEN, CDR2 SYDVKM. Deletions cut 4 bases from V and 14 bases from J, with 17 bases between. CDR3 DNA: TGTGCCAGCAGTTCCTCGGGGATGACGGGTACCTTC. Protein sequence: CASSSSGMTGTF.

This clone was detected once. The rearrangement links TRBV5-1 to TRBJ2-2; 7 bases fit TRBD2. V lost 1 base to trimming and J lost 6 bases; unmatched junction nucleotides: 3. This CDR3 has 14 amino acids. Germline CDR1 reads SGHRS; CDR2 reads YFSETQ. CDR3 sequence reads: CASSLSGVAGELFF. DNA of the CDR3: TGCGCCAGCAGCTTGAGCGGGGTGGCCGGGGAGCTGTTTTTT. The complete variable domain, with remaining parts taken from reference TRBV5-1 and TRBJ2-2, reads KAGVTQTPRYLIKTRGQQVTLSCSPISGHRSVSWYQQTPGQGLQFLFEYFSETQRNKGNFPGRFSGRQFSNSRSEMNVSTLELGDSALYLCASSLSGVAGELFFGEGSRLTVL.